The entry below describes one TCR beta chain. Alongside a J-beta primer mix, a sample-barcoded 5' primer served in a second PCR lasting roughly 7 to 11 cycles. Tagging of each cDNA molecule was performed by a template-switch adaptor with 12 random nucleotides. TCRdb passed the 5' RACE reads through MiXCR, listing each CDR3 protein once. The repertoire holds about 680,000 distinct CDR3 sequences, 45% to 50% seen once, with about a third in the top ten. This record belongs to a study of blood T cells in healthy people across ages. The CDR3 loop spans 13 amino acids. Germline values: CDR1 MNHEY, CDR2 SVGEGT. Trimming stripped 0 bases from V and 6 bases from J, with 7 bases between. About 10 milliliters of peripheral blood were drawn from each donor. Per sample, extraction of total RNA gave at least 5 micrograms in every case.

The chain joins TRBV6-2 or TRBV6-3 to TRBJ2-3; TRBD1 is a possible D gene (6 bases). The TCR sequence derives from a woman aged 60-70 years in good health. The specimen was blood. The CDR3 protein is CASSYSQGDTQYF. Here the CDR3 DNA reads TGTGCCAGCAGTTACTCGCAGGGGGATACGCAGTATTTT.